Listed here are 17 T cell receptor beta chains from one sample, sequenced in a study of blood T cell repertoires in COVID-19. Libraries were prepared by immunoSEQ multiplex PCR; TCRdb keeps only in-frame clonotypes and omits some of them. This table has 220,000 or so clones, 85% appearing once. Sequencing input: peripheral blood. These receptors were taken from a man between 45 and 60 years old who had recovered from COVID-19.

The chain uses TRBV11-2 and TRBJ2-5; 10 positions agree with TRBD1. Germline trimming cut 6 bases from V and 2 bases from J; bases unmatched to any gene: 6. Per germline, CDR1 SGHAT and CDR2 FQNNGV. CDR3 size: 15 residues. In DNA, the CDR3 is TGTGCCAGCAGGGACAGGGGGTTGGGGCAAGAGACCCAGTACTTC. This translates into CASRDRGLGQETQYF.

The rearrangement joins TRBV27 to TRBJ1-4, with TRBD1 matching over 7 bases. Unmatched junction bases numbered 10, after V lost 10 bases and J lost 8 bases. Germline V CDR1 and CDR2: MNHEY, SMNVEV (reference sequence). The CDR3 length is 13 residues. The CDR3 coding sequence is TGTGCCACCTCCCGGGACAGAGAAGAAAAACTGTTTTTT. Its protein product is CATSRDREEKLFF.

The genes are TRBV24-1 and TRBJ2-2; the match to TRBD1 covers 9 bases. This CDR3 is built from 17 residues. From germline, CDR1 is KGHDR and CDR2 SFDVKD. V lost 1 base, J lost 2 bases, and 4 bases stayed unmatched. The DNA for the CDR3 is TGTGCCACCAGTGATTTTAGGACAGGGGAAAACACCGGGGAGCTGTTTTTT. Its translation is CATSDFRTGENTGELFF.

This clone was picked up a small number of times. This chain connects TRBV6-6 to TRBJ2-1; 8 nucleotides align to TRBD1. This CDR3 has 12 residues. Trimming at V came to 6 bases and at J to 10 bases, leaving 5 bases not matched to a gene. Per the germline V gene, CDR1 is MNHNY and CDR2 is SVGAGI (reference sequence). In DNA form, the CDR3 reads TGTGCCAGCAGCCAGACAGGGGTGGAGCAGTTCTTC. Amino acid sequence: CASSQTGVEQFF.

The J gene is TRBJ1-4, the V gene TRBV28; D gene ambiguous. This CDR3 comprises 13 residues. CDR1 is MDHEN and CDR2 is SYDVKM in the germline V gene. V gave up 8 bases and J gave up 5 bases, with 12 bases separating them. CDR3: CASQSTANEKLFF. The CDR3 DNA reads TGTGCCAGCCAATCCACAGCAAATGAAAAACTGTTTTTT.

This chain links TRBV19 with TRBJ2-5, with 8 nucleotides matching TRBD2. Looked up from germline, CDR1 is LNHDA and CDR2 is SQIVND (reference sequence). The CDR3 consists of 15 residues. V trimming: 3 bases; J trimming: 5 bases; junction bases outside the gene matches: 8. This CDR3 is CASSMGLGKKETQYF. In DNA, the CDR3 is TGTGCCAGTAGTATGGGACTAGGGAAGAAGGAGACCCAGTACTTC.

V is TRBV19 and J is TRBJ1-4; TRBD1 is a possible D gene (5 bases). V lost 8 bases to trimming and J lost 5 bases, with 12 bases between them. The CDR3 loop spans 13 amino acids. Germline V lookup: CDR1 LNHDA, CDR2 SQIVND (reference sequence). The DNA for the CDR3 is TGTGCCAGTCGTCACGGGGGGAATGAAAAACTGTTTTTT. Protein: CASRHGGNEKLFF.

This clone came up once. The rearrangement uses TRBV30 and TRBJ2-7; TRBD1 matches at 9 bases. Per the germline V gene, CDR1 is GTSNPN and CDR2 is SVGIG (reference sequence). Germline trimming cut 0 bases from V and 5 bases from J; bases unmatched to any gene: 8. This CDR3 has 15 residues. As DNA, the CDR3 is TGTGCCTGGAGTGTATTGGGACAGGGCCGGGACGAGCAGTACTTC. Translation gives CAWSVLGQGRDEQYF.

The rearrangement uses TRBV6-1 and TRBJ1-2; 9 nucleotides agree with TRBD1. This CDR3 region has 14 residues. The germline V gene encodes CDR1 MNHNS and CDR2 SASEGT. J lost 6 bases, V lost 2 bases, and 4 bases had no gene match. CDR3 coding DNA: TGTGCCAGCAGTGAATACCGGGACAGGGATGGCTACACCTTC. Its translation is CASSEYRDRDGYTF.

The chain couples TRBV29-1 to TRBJ2-1; D is possibly TRBD1 (5 bases). Germline CDR1 SQVTM, CDR2 ANQGSEA. V dropped 7 bases and J dropped 9 bases, with 25 bases sitting between them. The CDR3 is made up of 15 amino acids. Here the CDR3 reads CSARGRVETWIEQFF. In nucleotides, the CDR3 is TGCAGCGCAAGGGGCAGGGTAGAGACTTGGATTGAGCAGTTCTTC.

CDR3 in amino acids: CASSKGQGTTNEKLFF. The DNA for the CDR3 is TGCGCCAGCAGCAAAGGACAGGGGACAACTAATGAAAAACTGTTTTTT. The chain recombines TRBV5-1 with TRBJ1-4, with 9 bases matching TRBD1. Germline V gene lookup returns CDR1 SGHRS and CDR2 YFSETQ. V was clipped by 4 bases and J by 0 bases; unmatched bases: 4. The CDR3 is 16 residues long.

In its sample, this clone was seen a few times. The V gene is TRBV6-4, the J gene TRBJ1-2, with TRBD1 identical over 7 bases. Germline-derived CDR1 and CDR2 are MRHNA and SNTAGT. The CDR3 covers 13 residues. The junction had 5 bases not matched to a gene; V was cut back by 7 bases and J by 3 bases. This CDR3 is CASTRDSHYGYTF. CDR3 nucleotides: TGTGCCAGCACCCGGGACAGCCACTATGGCTACACCTTC.

The J gene is TRBJ2-1, the V gene TRBV19, with 10 bases identical to TRBD2. The V gene end was trimmed by 4 bases and the J gene end by 4 bases; junction bases not matched to a gene: 4. The CDR3 covers 15 residues. Germline CDR1 reads LNHDA; CDR2 reads SQIVND (reference sequence). CDR3 sequence reads: CASSKTGLAYNEQFF. CDR3 sequence (DNA): TGTGCCAGTAGTAAAACGGGACTAGCGTACAATGAGCAGTTCTTC. Drawing the rest from reference TRBV19 and TRBJ2-1, the complete variable domain is DGGITQSPKYLFRKEGQNVTLSCEQNLNHDAMYWYRQDPGQGLRLIYYSQIVNDFQKGDIAEGYSVSREKKESFPLTVTSAQKNPTAFYLCASSKTGLAYNEQFFGPGTRLTVL.

The rearrangement uses TRBV7-9 and TRBJ1-2; D call uncertain. CDR1 and CDR2 (germline): SEHNR, FQNEAQ (reference sequence). This CDR3 is 12 amino acids long. V was shortened by 0 bases and J by 6 bases, with 5 bases between the two germline ends. The CDR3 DNA is TGTGCCAGCAGCTTAGCGTCGGATGGCTACACCTTC. Amino acids: CASSLASDGYTF.

This clone appeared a single time. The V gene is TRBV5-5, the J gene TRBJ2-7, with 9 bases fitting TRBD1. The CDR3 is 15 residues long. Germline CDR1 is SGHKS and CDR2 is YYEKEE (reference sequence). J was trimmed by 2 bases and V by 1 base; bases with no gene match: 4. As DNA, the CDR3 is TGTGCCAGCAGCTTGTGGACAGGGGTCGCCTACGAGCAGTACTTC. Residues: CASSLWTGVAYEQYF.

The gene calls are TRBV5-5 and TRBJ2-1; possible D gene TRBD1, 6 bases. Trimming pared 1 base from V and 6 bases from J, leaving 11 bases between. CDR3 size: 14 residues. CDR1 and CDR2 (germline): SGHKS, YYEKEE (reference sequence). DNA of the CDR3: TGTGCCAGCAGCTTGTCAGGGGTAAGCAATGAGCAGTTCTTC. Translating it yields CASSLSGVSNEQFF. Full variable domain (remainder filled in from reference TRBV5-5 and TRBJ2-1): DAGVTQSPTHLIKTRGQQVTLRCSPISGHKSVSWYQQVLGQGPQFIFQYYEKEERGRGNFPDRFSARQFPNYSSELNVNALLLGDSALYLCASSLSGVSNEQFFGPGTRLTVL.

The chain is built from TRBV2 and TRBJ2-7; 8 bases match TRBD2. CDR1 and CDR2 from the germline V gene are SNHLY and FYNNEI. The CDR3 has 14 amino acids. J was trimmed by 0 bases and V by 11 bases; bases with no gene match: 9. CDR3 sequence (DNA): TGTGCCCAGCGTCTGACTAGCGACTCCTACGAGCAGTACTTC. Its protein is CAQRLTSDSYEQYF.